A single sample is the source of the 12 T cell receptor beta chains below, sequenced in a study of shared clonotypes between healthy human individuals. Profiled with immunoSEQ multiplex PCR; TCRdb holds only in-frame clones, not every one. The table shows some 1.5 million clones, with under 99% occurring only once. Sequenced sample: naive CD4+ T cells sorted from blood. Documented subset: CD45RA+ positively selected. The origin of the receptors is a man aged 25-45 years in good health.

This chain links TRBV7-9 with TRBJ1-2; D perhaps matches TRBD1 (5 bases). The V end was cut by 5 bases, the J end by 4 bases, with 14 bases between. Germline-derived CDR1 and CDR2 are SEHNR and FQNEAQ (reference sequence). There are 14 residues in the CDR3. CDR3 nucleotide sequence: TGTGCCAGCAGCCAGGGAGGGAATACCTATGGCTACACCTTC. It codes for CASSQGGNTYGYTF.

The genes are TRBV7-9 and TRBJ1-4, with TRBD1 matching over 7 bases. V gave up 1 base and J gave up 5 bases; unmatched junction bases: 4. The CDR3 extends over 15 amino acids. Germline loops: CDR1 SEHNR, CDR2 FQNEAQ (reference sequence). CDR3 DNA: TGTGCCAGCAGCTTAGGGGGACAGAGAAATGAAAAACTGTTTTTT. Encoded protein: CASSLGGQRNEKLFF.

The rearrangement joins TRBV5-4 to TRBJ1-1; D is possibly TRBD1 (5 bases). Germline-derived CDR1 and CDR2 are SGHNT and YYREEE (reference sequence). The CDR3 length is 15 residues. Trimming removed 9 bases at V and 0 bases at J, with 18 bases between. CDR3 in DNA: TGTGCCACCCACCGTAGGGGATCCTTGAACACTGAAGCTTTCTTT. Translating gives CATHRRGSLNTEAFF.

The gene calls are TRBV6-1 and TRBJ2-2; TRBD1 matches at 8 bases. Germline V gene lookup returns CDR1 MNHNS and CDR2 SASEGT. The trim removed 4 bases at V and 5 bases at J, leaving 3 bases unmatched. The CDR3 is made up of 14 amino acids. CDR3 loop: CASSGQGWTGELFF. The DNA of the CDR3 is TGTGCCAGCAGTGGACAGGGGTGGACCGGGGAGCTGTTTTTT.

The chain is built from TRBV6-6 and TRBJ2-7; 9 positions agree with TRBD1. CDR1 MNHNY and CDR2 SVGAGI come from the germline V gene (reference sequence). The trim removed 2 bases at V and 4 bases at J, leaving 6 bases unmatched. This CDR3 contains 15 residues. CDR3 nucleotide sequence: TGTGCCAGCAGTTACCGTCCCGGGACAGGGTACGAGCAGTACTTC. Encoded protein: CASSYRPGTGYEQYF.

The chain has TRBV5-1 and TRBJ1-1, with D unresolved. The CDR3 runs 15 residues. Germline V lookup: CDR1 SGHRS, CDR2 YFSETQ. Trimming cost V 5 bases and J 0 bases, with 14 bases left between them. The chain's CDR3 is CASSLGTVMNTEAFF. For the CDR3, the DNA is TGCGCCAGCAGTCTCGGCACCGTTATGAACACTGAAGCTTTCTTT.

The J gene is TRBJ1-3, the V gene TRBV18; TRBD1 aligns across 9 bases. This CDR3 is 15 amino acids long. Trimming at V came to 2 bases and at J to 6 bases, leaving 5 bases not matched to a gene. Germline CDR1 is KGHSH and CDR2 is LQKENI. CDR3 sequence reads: CASSPKGQGANTIYF. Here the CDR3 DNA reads TGTGCCAGCTCACCAAAGGGACAGGGCGCAAACACCATATATTTT. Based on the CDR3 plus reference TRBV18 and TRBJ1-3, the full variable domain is NAGVMQNPRHLVRRRGQEARLRCSPMKGHSHVYWYRQLPEEGLKFMVYLQKENIIDESGMPKERFSAEFPKEGPSILRIQQVVRGDSAAYFCASSPKGQGANTIYFGEGSWLTVV.

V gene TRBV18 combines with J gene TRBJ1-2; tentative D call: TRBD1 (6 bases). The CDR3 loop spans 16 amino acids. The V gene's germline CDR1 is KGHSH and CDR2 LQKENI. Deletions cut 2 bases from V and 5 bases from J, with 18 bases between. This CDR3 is CASSPSIRQEIYGYTF. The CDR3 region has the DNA TGTGCCAGCTCACCATCTATCCGACAGGAGATTTATGGCTACACCTTC.

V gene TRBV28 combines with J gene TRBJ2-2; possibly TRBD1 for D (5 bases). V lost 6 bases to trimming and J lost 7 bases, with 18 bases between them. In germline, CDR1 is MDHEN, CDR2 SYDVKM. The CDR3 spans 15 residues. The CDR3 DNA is TGTGCCAGCAGCCCAGGACACCTAAATGGCGGGGAGCTGTTTTTT. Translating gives CASSPGHLNGGELFF. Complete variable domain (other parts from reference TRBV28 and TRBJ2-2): DVKVTQSSRYLVKRTGEKVFLECVQDMDHENMFWYRQDPGLGLRLIYFSYDVKMKEKGDIPEGYSVSREKKERFSLILESASTNQTSMYLCASSPGHLNGGELFFGEGSRLTVL.

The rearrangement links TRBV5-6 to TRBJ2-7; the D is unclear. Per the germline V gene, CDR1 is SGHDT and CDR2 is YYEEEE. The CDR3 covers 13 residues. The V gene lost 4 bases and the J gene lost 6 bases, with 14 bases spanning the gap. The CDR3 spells CASSPTSPSEQYF. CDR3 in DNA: TGTGCCAGCAGCCCAACTTCACCCAGCGAGCAGTACTTC.

The CDR3 bases are TGTGCCAGCAGTTACTGGACAGTCTCCTACGAGCAGTACTTC. This encodes CASSYWTVSYEQYF. V and J are TRBV28 and TRBJ2-7, with a tentative D call TRBD1 (6 bases). CDR3 length: 14 residues. V lost 4 bases to trimming and J lost 0 bases, with 10 bases between them. Germline V lookup: CDR1 MDHEN, CDR2 SYDVKM.

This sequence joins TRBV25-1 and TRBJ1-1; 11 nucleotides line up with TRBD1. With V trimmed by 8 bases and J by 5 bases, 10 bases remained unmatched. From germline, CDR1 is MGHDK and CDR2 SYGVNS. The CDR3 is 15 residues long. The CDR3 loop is CASHSGTGGRTEAFF. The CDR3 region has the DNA TGTGCCAGCCACAGCGGGACAGGGGGGCGGACTGAAGCTTTCTTT.